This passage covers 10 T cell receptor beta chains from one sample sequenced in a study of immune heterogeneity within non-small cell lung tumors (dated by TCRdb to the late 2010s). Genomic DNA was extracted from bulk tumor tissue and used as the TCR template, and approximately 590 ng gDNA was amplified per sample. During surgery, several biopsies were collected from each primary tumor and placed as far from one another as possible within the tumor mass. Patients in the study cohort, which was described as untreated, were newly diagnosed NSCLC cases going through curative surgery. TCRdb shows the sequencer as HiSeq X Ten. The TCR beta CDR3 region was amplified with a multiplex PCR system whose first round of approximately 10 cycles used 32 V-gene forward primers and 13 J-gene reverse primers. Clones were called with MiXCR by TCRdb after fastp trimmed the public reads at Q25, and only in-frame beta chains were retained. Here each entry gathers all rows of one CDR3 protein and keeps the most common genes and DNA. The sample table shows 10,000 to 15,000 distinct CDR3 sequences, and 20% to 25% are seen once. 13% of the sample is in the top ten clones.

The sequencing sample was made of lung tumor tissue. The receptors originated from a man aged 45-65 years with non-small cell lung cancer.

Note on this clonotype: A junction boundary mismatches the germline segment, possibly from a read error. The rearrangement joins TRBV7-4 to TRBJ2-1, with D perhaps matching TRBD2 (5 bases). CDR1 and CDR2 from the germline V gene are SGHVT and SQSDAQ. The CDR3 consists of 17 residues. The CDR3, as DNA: TGTGCCAGCAGCTCCACCTTAGCGATAAGCTCCTACGATGAGCAGTTCTTC. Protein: CASSSTLAISSYDEQFF.

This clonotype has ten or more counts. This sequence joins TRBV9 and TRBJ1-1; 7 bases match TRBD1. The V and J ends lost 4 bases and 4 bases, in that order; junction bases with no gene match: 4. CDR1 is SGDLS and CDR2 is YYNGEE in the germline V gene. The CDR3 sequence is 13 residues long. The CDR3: CASSTTGTTEAFF. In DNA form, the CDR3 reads TGTGCCAGCAGCACGACAGGGACCACTGAAGCTTTCTTT.

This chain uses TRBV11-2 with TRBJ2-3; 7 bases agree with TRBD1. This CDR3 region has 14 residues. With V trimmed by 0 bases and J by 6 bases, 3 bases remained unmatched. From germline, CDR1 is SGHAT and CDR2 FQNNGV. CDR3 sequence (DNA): TGTGCCAGCAGCTTAGATCAGGGGGTGGATACGCAGTATTTT. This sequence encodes CASSLDQGVDTQYF.

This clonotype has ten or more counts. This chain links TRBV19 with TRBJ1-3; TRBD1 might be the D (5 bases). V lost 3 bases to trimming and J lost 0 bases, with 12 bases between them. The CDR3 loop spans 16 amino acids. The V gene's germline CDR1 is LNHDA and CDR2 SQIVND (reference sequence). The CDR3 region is CASSIARQFSGNTIYF. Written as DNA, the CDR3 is TGTGCCAGTAGTATCGCGAGACAGTTCTCTGGAAACACCATATATTTT.

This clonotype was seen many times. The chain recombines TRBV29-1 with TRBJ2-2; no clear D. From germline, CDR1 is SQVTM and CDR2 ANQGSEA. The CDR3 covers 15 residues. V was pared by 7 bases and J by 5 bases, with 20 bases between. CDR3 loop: CSAQSARVGTGELFF. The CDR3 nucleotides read TGCAGCGCCCAAAGTGCACGGGTAGGAACCGGGGAGCTGTTTTTT.

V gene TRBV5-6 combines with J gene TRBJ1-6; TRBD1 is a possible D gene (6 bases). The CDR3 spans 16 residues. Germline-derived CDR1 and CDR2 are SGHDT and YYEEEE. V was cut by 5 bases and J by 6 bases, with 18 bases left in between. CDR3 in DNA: TGTGCCAGCAGTTATCCAGGGGAAGTCGGTAATTCACCCCTCCACTTT. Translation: CASSYPGEVGNSPLHF.

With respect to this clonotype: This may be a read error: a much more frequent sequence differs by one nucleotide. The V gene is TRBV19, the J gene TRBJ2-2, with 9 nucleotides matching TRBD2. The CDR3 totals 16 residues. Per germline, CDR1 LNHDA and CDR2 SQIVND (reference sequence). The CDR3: CASSIGRGGNPGELFF. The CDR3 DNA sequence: TGTGCCAGTAGTATAGGGCGGGGGGGGAACCCCGGGGAGCTGTTTTTT.

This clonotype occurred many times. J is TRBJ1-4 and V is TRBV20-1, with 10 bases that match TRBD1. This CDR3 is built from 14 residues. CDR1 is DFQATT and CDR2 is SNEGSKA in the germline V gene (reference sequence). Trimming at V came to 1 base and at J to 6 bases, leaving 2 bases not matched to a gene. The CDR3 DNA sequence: TGCAGTGCTAGAGGACAGGGGGCTTATGAAAAACTGTTTTTT. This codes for CSARGQGAYEKLFF.

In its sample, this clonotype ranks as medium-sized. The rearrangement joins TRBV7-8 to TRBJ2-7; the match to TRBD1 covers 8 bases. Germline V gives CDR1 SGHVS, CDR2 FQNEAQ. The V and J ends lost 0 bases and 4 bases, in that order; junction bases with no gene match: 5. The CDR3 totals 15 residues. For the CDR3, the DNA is TGTGCCAGCAGCTTAGCCGGACAGGGTGGGTACGAGCAGTACTTC. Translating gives CASSLAGQGGYEQYF. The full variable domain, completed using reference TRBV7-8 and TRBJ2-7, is GAGVSQSPRYKVAKRGQDVALRCDPISGHVSLFWYQQALGQGPEFLTYFQNEAQLDKSGLPSDRFFAERPEGSVSTLKIQRTQQEDSAVYLCASSLAGQGGYEQYFGPGTRLTVT.

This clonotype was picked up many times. CDR3: CASRGQVSNQPQHF. CDR3 bases: TGTGCCAGCCGCGGACAGGTTAGCAATCAGCCCCAGCATTTT. V and J are TRBV28 and TRBJ1-5; 7 nucleotides agree with TRBD1. The ends lost 8 bases at V and 0 bases at J; junction bases unmatched: 4. CDR1 and CDR2 (germline): MDHEN, SYDVKM. The CDR3 loop spans 14 amino acids.